Each of the 3 T cell receptor beta chains below was sequenced from the same sample in a study of a mutant IDH1 vaccine in newly diagnosed glioma. Only in-frame clones appear in the TCRdb table, and some are missing; sequencing was by immunoSEQ multiplex PCR. The repertoire holds just over 80,000 clones, approximately 85% seen once, with 2% to 2.5% in the top ten. Time point described: week 23, last vaccination. The vaccine gave 300 ug of a 20-mer mutant IDH1 peptide subcutaneously per dose. These receptors have no known antigen. The source was PBMCs, collected from a glioma patient whose treatment included an IDH1 peptide vaccine. Receptor source: a man aged 30 to 45 with glioma. Some clones in this sample may be carry-over from other donors' samples.

This clone is a singleton in its sample. The chain couples TRBV7-8 to TRBJ2-2; 9 nucleotides line up with TRBD2. The CDR3 length is 18 residues. Trimming at V came to 5 bases and at J to 3 bases, leaving 13 bases not matched to a gene. Germline loops: CDR1 SGHVS, CDR2 FQNEAQ. In DNA, the CDR3 is TGTGCCAGCAGCCTCGGGGCAAGCGGGGGGCTTTACACCGGGGAGCTGTTTTTT. Its protein is CASSLGASGGLYTGELFF.

The CDR3 reads CASKGARYEQYF. Written as DNA, the CDR3 is TGTGCCAGCAAGGGGGCGCGCTACGAGCAGTACTTC. The V gene is TRBV2, the J gene TRBJ2-5; 7 bases map to TRBD1. Matching the DNA end better, TRBJ2-7 makes the J call doubtful. The CDR3 contains 12 residues. The germline V gene encodes CDR1 SNHLY and CDR2 FYNNEI.

CDR3 protein: CASSPSTGRGTEAFF. CDR3 DNA sequence: TGTGCCAGCAGTCCCTCAACAGGGAGGGGCACTGAAGCTTTCTTT. The chain carries TRBV2 and TRBJ1-1, with TRBD1 as a possible D gene (6 bases). V was cut by 5 bases and J by 4 bases, with 17 bases left in between. Germline V CDR1 and CDR2: SNHLY, FYNNEI. The CDR3 runs 15 residues.